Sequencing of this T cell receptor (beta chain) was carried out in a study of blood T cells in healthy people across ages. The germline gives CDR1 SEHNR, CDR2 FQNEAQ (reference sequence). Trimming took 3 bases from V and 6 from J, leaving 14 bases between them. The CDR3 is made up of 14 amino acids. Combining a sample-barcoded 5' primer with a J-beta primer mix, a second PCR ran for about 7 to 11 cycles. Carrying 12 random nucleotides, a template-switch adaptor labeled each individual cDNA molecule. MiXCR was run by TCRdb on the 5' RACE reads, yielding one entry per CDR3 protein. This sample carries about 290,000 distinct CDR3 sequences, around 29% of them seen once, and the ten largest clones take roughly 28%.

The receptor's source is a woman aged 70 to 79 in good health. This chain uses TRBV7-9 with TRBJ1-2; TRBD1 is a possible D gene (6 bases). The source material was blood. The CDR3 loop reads CASSFGRGGHGYTF. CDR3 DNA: TGTGCCAGCAGCTTCGGCAGGGGCGGCCATGGCTACACCTTC.